This T cell receptor beta chain stems from a study of blood T cell repertoires in COVID-19. Sequencing used immunoSEQ multiplex PCR; TCRdb keeps in-frame clones, though not all of them. The repertoire includes 140,000 to 150,000 clones, about 90% of them detected once, and approximately 6.1% sits in the top ten. CDR1 SGHNT and CDR2 YYREEE come from the germline V gene (reference sequence). V lost 5 bases to trimming and J lost 1 base; unmatched junction nucleotides: 2. This CDR3 spans 15 amino acids. The rearrangement uses TRBV5-4 and TRBJ2-2, with 10 bases matching TRBD1. The origin of this receptor is a man older than 75 with acute or convalescent COVID-19. Sequences were obtained from peripheral blood. CDR3 nucleotides: TGTGCCAGCAGAGGGACAGGGGTGAACACCGGGGAGCTGTTTTTT. It encodes CASRGTGVNTGELFF.